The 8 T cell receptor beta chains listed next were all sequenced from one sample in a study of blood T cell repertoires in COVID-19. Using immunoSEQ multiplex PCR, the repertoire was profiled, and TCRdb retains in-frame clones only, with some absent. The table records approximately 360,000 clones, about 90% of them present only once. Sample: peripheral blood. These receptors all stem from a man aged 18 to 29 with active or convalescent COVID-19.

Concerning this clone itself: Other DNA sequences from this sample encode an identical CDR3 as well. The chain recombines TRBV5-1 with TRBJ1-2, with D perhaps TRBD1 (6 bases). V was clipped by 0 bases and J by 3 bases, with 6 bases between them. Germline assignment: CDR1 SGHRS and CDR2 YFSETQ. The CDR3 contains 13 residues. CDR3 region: CASSLAGDYGYTF. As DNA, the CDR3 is TGCGCCAGCAGCTTGGCAGGGGACTATGGCTACACCTTC.

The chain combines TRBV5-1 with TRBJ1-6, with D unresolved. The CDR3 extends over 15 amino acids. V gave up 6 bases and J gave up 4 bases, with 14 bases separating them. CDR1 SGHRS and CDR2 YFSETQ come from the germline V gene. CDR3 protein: CASKRGYLYNSPLHF. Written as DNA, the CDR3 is TGCGCCAGCAAGCGAGGGTACTTGTATAATTCACCCCTCCACTTT. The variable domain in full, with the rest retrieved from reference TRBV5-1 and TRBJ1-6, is KAGVTQTPRYLIKTRGQQVTLSCSPISGHRSVSWYQQTPGQGLQFLFEYFSETQRNKGNFPGRFSGRQFSNSRSEMNVSTLELGDSALYLCASKRGYLYNSPLHFGNGTRLTVT.

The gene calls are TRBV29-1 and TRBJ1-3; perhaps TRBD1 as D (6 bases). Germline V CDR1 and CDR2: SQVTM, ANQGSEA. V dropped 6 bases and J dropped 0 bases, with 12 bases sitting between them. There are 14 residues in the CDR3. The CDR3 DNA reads TGCAGCGTAACACAGGGAAGCTCTGGAAACACCATATATTTT. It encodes CSVTQGSSGNTIYF.

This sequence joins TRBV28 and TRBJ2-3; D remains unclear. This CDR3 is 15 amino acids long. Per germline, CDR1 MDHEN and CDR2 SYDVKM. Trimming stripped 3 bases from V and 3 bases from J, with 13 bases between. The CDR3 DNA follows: TGTGCCAGCAGTTTTACCCTCCGGCGGACAGATACGCAGTATTTT. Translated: CASSFTLRRTDTQYF.

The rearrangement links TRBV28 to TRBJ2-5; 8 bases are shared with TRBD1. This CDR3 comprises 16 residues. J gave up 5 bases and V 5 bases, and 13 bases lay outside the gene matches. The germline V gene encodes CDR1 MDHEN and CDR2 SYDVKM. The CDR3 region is CASSLTTGVLHETQYF. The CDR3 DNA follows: TGTGCCAGCAGTCTAACGACAGGGGTCCTCCACGAGACCCAGTACTTC.

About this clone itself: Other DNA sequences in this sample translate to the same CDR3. The CDR3: CASSSDRGGNQPQHF. CDR3 sequence (DNA): TGTGCCAGCAGTTCGGACAGGGGCGGCAATCAGCCCCAGCATTTT. The chain carries TRBV6-5 and TRBJ1-5; 9 bases match TRBD1. The CDR3 contains 15 residues. Per the germline V gene, CDR1 is MNHEY and CDR2 is SVGAGI. The V gene end was trimmed by 4 bases and the J gene end by 2 bases; junction bases not matched to a gene: 3.

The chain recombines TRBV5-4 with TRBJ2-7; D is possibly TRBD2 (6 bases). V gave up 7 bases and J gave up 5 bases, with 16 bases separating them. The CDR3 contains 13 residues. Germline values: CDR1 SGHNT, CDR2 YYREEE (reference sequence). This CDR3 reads CASATGLMDEQYF. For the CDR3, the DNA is TGTGCCAGCGCGACGGGACTCATGGACGAGCAGTACTTC. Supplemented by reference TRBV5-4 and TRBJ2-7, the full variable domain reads ETGVTQSPTHLIKTRGQQVTLRCSSQSGHNTVSWYQQALGQGPQFIFQYYREEENGRGNFPPRFSGLQFPNYSSELNVNALELDDSALYLCASATGLMDEQYFGPGTRLTVT.

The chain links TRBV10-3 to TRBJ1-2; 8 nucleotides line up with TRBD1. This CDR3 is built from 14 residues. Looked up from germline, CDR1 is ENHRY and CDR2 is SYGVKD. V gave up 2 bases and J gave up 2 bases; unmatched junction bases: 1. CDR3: CAISEQGANYGYTF. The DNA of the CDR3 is TGTGCCATCAGTGAGCAGGGGGCGAACTATGGCTACACCTTC.